Following are 24 T cell receptor beta chains from one sample sequenced in a study of beta chain features in type 1 diabetes (dated by TCRdb to the late 2010s). Library preparation was by the immunoSEQ multiplex PCR assay. The High Capacity cDNA Reverse Transcription Kit was used to reverse transcribe all of the isolated RNA, meaning that expressed TCRB transcripts were what got sequenced. Not all clones reach the TCRdb copy of this immuneACCESS table, which keeps in-frame sequences only. Checked studies attribute under half of the gap to unresolved V genes and leave the rest unexplained. The sample includes 620,000 or so clones, with around a sixth observed a single time. The ten largest make up approximately 0.087% of the sample. The specimen sequenced was naive CD4+ T cells from blood. What the cell subset or site label conveys for this sample: true naive CD4+ T cells. These receptors all come from a man aged 18 to 29 in good health.

Of note for this clone: Other DNA sequences of this sample code for an identical CDR3. This chain connects TRBV7-9 to TRBJ2-1; D is uncertain. V lost 1 base and J lost 5, with 6 bases in between. The CDR3 contains 13 residues. Germline CDR1 SEHNR, CDR2 FQNEAQ (reference sequence). CDR3 nucleotide sequence: TGTGCCAGCAGCTTAGGCCAGAACAATGAGCAGTTCTTC. It codes for CASSLGQNNEQFF.

This sequence joins TRBV5-4 and TRBJ2-2; D is unclear. CDR3 size: 14 residues. The germline V gene has CDR1 SGHNT and CDR2 YYREEE (reference sequence). V lost 0 bases to trimming and J lost 4 bases, with 7 bases between them. This chain's CDR3 is CASSLVGITGELFF. The CDR3 DNA follows: TGTGCCAGCAGCTTGGTGGGGATCACCGGGGAGCTGTTTTTT.

Only a few counts were recorded for this clone. Other DNA sequences in this specimen translate into the identical CDR3. The chain joins TRBV7-2 to TRBJ2-3; tentatively, D is TRBD2 (6 bases). V dropped 5 bases and J dropped 5 bases, with 8 bases sitting between them. Per the germline V gene, CDR1 is SGHTA and CDR2 is FQGNSA. The CDR3 spans 12 residues. CDR3 sequence reads: CASSPGGDTQYF. The DNA for the CDR3 is TGTGCCAGCAGCCCCGGGGGAGATACGCAGTATTTT.

This clone was seen a few times. The rearrangement joins TRBV19 to TRBJ1-1; D remains unclear. The length of the CDR3 is 11 residues. CDR1 LNHDA and CDR2 SQIVND come from the germline V gene (reference sequence). V lost 5 bases and J lost 8, with 9 bases in between. The CDR3 DNA sequence: TGTGCCAGTAGTCCGGGGATCGAAGCTTTCTTT. As protein: CASSPGIEAFF.

This sequence joins TRBV10-2 and TRBJ2-7, with TRBD2 identical over 10 bases. Germline CDR1 and CDR2: WSHSY and SAAADI. After removal of 3 bases from V and 3 bases from J, the junction contained 5 bases not matched to a gene. The CDR3 consists of 15 residues. The CDR3 DNA reads as TGCGCCAGCAGTGATAGGTCTAGCGGGAGCTACGAGCAGTACTTC. As protein: CASSDRSSGSYEQYF.

Here the CDR3 reads CASSEIFGGRKLLKETQYF. The DNA of the CDR3 is TGTGCCAGCAGTGAAATTTTCGGGGGGCGTAAATTGTTGAAAGAGACCCAGTACTTC. The chain employs TRBV6-1 and TRBJ2-5; tentatively, D is TRBD2 (7 bases). Germline values: CDR1 MNHNS, CDR2 SASEGT. The CDR3 has 19 amino acids. V gave up 2 bases and J gave up 3 bases, with 25 bases separating them.

This clone was seen only a few times. The rearrangement joins TRBV29-1 to TRBJ1-4; D not certain. The CDR3 is made up of 10 amino acids. The germline V and J ends were trimmed by 7 bases and 8 bases, with 8 bases remaining between them. Germline assignment: CDR1 SQVTM and CDR2 ANQGSEA. CDR3 sequence: CSASGEKLFF. DNA of the CDR3: TGCAGCGCATCGGGCGAAAAACTGTTTTTT.

This clone has just a few counts. This chain connects TRBV18 to TRBJ2-3; weak D call: TRBD1 (6 bases). Trimming shortened V by 1 base and J by 6 bases, and 17 bases separated the two germline ends. The CDR3 covers 16 residues. CDR1 and CDR2 from the germline V gene are KGHSH and LQKENI. The CDR3 loop is CASSPRDTPQRDTQYF. CDR3 bases: TGTGCCAGCTCACCACGGGACACCCCTCAAAGGGATACGCAGTATTTT.

The V gene is TRBV28, the J gene TRBJ2-1; D might be TRBD1 or TRBD2, each matching 5 bases. The V and J ends lost 5 bases and 4 bases respectively, with 12 bases between them. Germline assignment: CDR1 MDHEN and CDR2 SYDVKM. The CDR3 is 14 amino acids. The CDR3 sequence: CASSPPGPYNEQFF. In DNA form, the CDR3 reads TGTGCCAGCAGTCCTCCGGGACCTTACAATGAGCAGTTCTTC. The complete variable domain, with remaining parts taken from reference TRBV28 and TRBJ2-1, reads DVKVTQSSRYLVKRTGEKVFLECVQDMDHENMFWYRQDPGLGLRLIYFSYDVKMKEKGDIPEGYSVSREKKERFSLILESASTNQTSMYLCASSPPGPYNEQFFGPGTRLTVL.

This clone was counted between two and nine times. The rearrangement uses TRBV27 and TRBJ2-3; D is possibly TRBD2 (6 bases). Germline CDR1 and CDR2: MNHEY and SMNVEV (reference sequence). This CDR3 is built from 15 residues. V was shortened by 5 bases and J by 1 base, with 13 bases between the two germline ends. The CDR3 is CASSRGASGTDTQYF. The CDR3 DNA reads TGTGCCAGCAGTCGCGGGGCTAGCGGCACAGATACGCAGTATTTT.

This sequence joins TRBV5-4 and TRBJ1-3, with D possibly TRBD1 on 5 matching bases. The germline gives CDR1 SGHNT, CDR2 YYREEE (reference sequence). The CDR3 totals 15 residues. V lost 1 base, J lost 0 bases, and 8 bases lay in between. CDR3 sequence reads: CASSLRQTSGNTIYF. Written as DNA, the CDR3 is TGTGCCAGCAGCTTGAGACAGACCTCTGGAAACACCATATATTTT.

This clone was picked up many times. The CDR3 sequence is CASSQVGAGETQYF. The CDR3 bases are TGCGCCAGCAGCCAAGTGGGAGCCGGGGAGACCCAGTACTTC. This chain uses TRBV4-3 with TRBJ2-5; TRBD2 might be the D (5 bases). Trimming left V 1 base short and J 5 bases short, with 11 bases between. Germline lookup yields CDR1 LGHNA and CDR2 YSLEER. The CDR3 spans 14 residues.

The rearrangement joins TRBV5-6 to TRBJ2-7, with D perhaps TRBD1 (5 bases). The CDR3 is 14 residues long. Germline V lookup: CDR1 SGHDT, CDR2 YYEEEE. The V end was cut by 7 bases, the J end by 3 bases, with 17 bases between. Here the CDR3 reads CASGFRGFYYEQYF. CDR3 DNA: TGTGCCAGCGGATTTAGGGGTTTTTACTACGAGCAGTACTTC.

The V gene is TRBV7-6, the J gene TRBJ2-1; 12 bases are shared with TRBD2. Trimming removed 5 bases from V and 7 bases from J; junction bases left unmatched: 12. Per germline, CDR1 SGHVS and CDR2 FNYEAQ. This CDR3 is 17 amino acids long. CDR3 DNA sequence: TGTGCCAGCAGCACAAAGAGTCTAGCGGGAGGGTTGAATGAGCAGTTCTTC. Amino acids: CASSTKSLAGGLNEQFF.

The table lists this clone with a few counts. The chain has TRBV28 and TRBJ2-1; 11 bases are a match to TRBD1. The germline V gene has CDR1 MDHEN and CDR2 SYDVKM. The CDR3 sequence is 15 residues long. The J segment lost 6 bases and the V segment lost 4 bases, leaving 5 bases of the junction unmatched. The CDR3 sequence: CASSSRTGGFNEQFF. CDR3 bases: TGTGCCAGCAGTTCTCGGACAGGGGGCTTCAATGAGCAGTTCTTC.

The chain recombines TRBV28 with TRBJ2-5; 9 positions agree with TRBD1. CDR3 length: 15 amino acids. The germline CDR1 and CDR2 sequences are MDHEN and SYDVKM. J gave up 3 bases and V 4 bases, and 6 bases lay outside the gene matches. As DNA, the CDR3 is TGTGCCAGCAGTTCCCCAGGGACAGGGAAAGAGACCCAGTACTTC. It translates to CASSSPGTGKETQYF.

The rearrangement links TRBV6-6 to TRBJ1-2; D gene unclear. The germline V gene has CDR1 MNHNY and CDR2 SVGAGI (reference sequence). Trimming cost V 5 bases and J 5 bases, with 9 bases left between them. This CDR3 region has 12 residues. The CDR3 coding sequence is TGTGCCAGCAGTCGAGTTGAGTATGGCTACACCTTC. It yields the protein CASSRVEYGYTF.

The chain has TRBV10-3 and TRBJ1-2; weak D call: TRBD1 (6 bases). The CDR3 contains 12 residues. Germline V gene lookup returns CDR1 ENHRY and CDR2 SYGVKD. Trimming removed 6 bases from V and 6 bases from J, with 11 bases in between. This CDR3 is CAIRGGGNGYTF. The CDR3 coding sequence is TGTGCCATCAGAGGAGGGGGGAATGGCTACACCTTC.

This clone was counted a few times. The genes are TRBV29-1 and TRBJ1-4, with 9 bases aligning to TRBD1. Germline CDR1 SQVTM, CDR2 ANQGSEA. The CDR3 extends over 14 amino acids. Trimming at V came to 5 bases and at J to 0 bases, leaving 1 base not matched to a gene. DNA of the CDR3: TGCAGCGTTTGGACAGGGGCAACTAATGAAAAACTGTTTTTT. Protein: CSVWTGATNEKLFF.

This chain links TRBV5-1 with TRBJ2-5, with D uncertain. V lost 5 bases to trimming and J lost 1 base, with 6 bases between them. The CDR3 covers 12 residues. Germline-derived CDR1 and CDR2 are SGHRS and YFSETQ. The CDR3: CASRGGQETQYF. CDR3 nucleotides: TGCGCCAGCAGAGGCGGCCAAGAGACCCAGTACTTC.

The chain uses TRBV20-1 and TRBJ2-1; D is perhaps TRBD2 (5 bases). CDR1 DFQATT and CDR2 SNEGSKA come from the germline V gene (reference sequence). The CDR3 loop spans 11 amino acids. Trimming took 6 bases from V and 7 from J, leaving 10 bases between them. The CDR3 loop is CSAQRRNEQFF. CDR3 DNA: TGCAGTGCACAGCGGCGGAATGAGCAGTTCTTC.

The CDR3 coding sequence is TGTGCCAGCAGTGCCTCAGAAAAACTGTTTTTT. Protein: CASSASEKLFF. The chain recombines TRBV6-1 with TRBJ1-4; no clear D. The CDR3 contains 11 residues. Trimming pared 4 bases from V and 8 bases from J, leaving 5 bases between. Germline V gene data show CDR1 as MNHNS and CDR2 as SASEGT.

The chain combines TRBV6-5 with TRBJ2-7; 8 nucleotides align to TRBD2. The CDR3 length is 13 residues. The V segment lost 8 bases and the J segment 7 bases; nucleotides outside the gene matches: 10. The germline gives CDR1 MNHEY, CDR2 SVGAGI. The CDR3 DNA reads TGTGCCAGCTCATTTCTTTCGGGGGGGGAGCAGTACTTC. Translated, it gives CASSFLSGGEQYF.

The chain links TRBV10-3 to TRBJ2-7; D remains unclear. The V end was cut by 3 bases, the J end by 5 bases, with 8 bases between. CDR1 is ENHRY, CDR2 SYGVKD, per germline. The CDR3 sequence is 12 residues long. The CDR3 region is CAISEERHEQYF. The CDR3 DNA reads TGTGCCATCAGTGAAGAACGCCACGAGCAGTACTTC.